This is a list of T cell receptor beta chains from one sample in a study of response to subunit inactivated influenza vaccine. TCRdb re-analysed the RT-PCR reads in MiXCR, keeping a single row per CDR3 protein. The repertoire holds roughly 500,000 distinct CDR3 sequences, 15% to 20% seen once, with less than 4% in the top ten. Specimen: CD4+ T cells sorted from PBMCs, collected around 25 months after vaccination. All receptors derive from a man aged 45 to 70 who received an inactivated influenza vaccine. The CDR3 runs from the conserved cysteine through the conserved F or W. A D gene is named only where the DNA matches it firmly. Some rows mark clone size as missing; the rest say once, few, many or name a class of expanded clone.

TGTGCCAGCTCACCAACGGCAGACCAAACCTACGAGCAGTACTTC,CASSPTADQTYEQYF,-,-,15,TRBV18,TRBJ2-7
TGCGCCAGCAGCCTAAATAGCGGGGCCACAGATACGCAGTATTTT,CASSLNSGATDTQYF,-,TRBD2,15,TRBV5-1,TRBJ2-3
TGTGCCAGCAGTTTCGACAGGTTTAGCTCACCCCTCCACTTT,CASSFDRFSSPLHF,few,-,14,TRBV6-5,TRBJ1-6
TGTGCCAGCAGCTTATCTGGCGGAGTGTATGAGCAGTTCTTC,CASSLSGGVYEQFF,few,-,14,TRBV7-3,TRBJ2-1
TGTGCCAGCAGTCGTACGGACAGATTGTACCAAGAGACCCAGTACTTC,CASSRTDRLYQETQYF,few,-,16,TRBV27,TRBJ2-5
TGTGCCAGCACCCCTATGGTTCCCGGGGAGCTGTTTTTT,CASTPMVPGELFF,-,-,13,TRBV7-2,TRBJ2-2
TGTGCCATCAGTGACCTGGGGGGACTAGCGGGATTTCAGAGCTCCTACGAGCAGTACTTC,CAISDLGGLAGFQSSYEQYF,many,TRBD2,20,TRBV10-3,TRBJ2-7
TGTGCCAGCAGTGCCTCGGGACAGCTAGCCAAAAACATTCAGTACTTC,CASSASGQLAKNIQYF,-,TRBD1,16,TRBV6-1,TRBJ2-4
TGTGCCAGCAGTCTGGAGGGTTTGAATGAGCAGTTCTTC,CASSLEGLNEQFF,many,-,13,TRBV28,TRBJ2-1
TGTGCCAGCAGCCGAGAGATCTATGGCTACACCTTC,CASSREIYGYTF,few,-,12,TRBV14,TRBJ1-2
TGTGCCAGCAGCCAGGAACTCACAGATACGCAGTATTTT,CASSQELTDTQYF,few,-,13,TRBV4-2,TRBJ2-3
TGTGCCAGCAGCAGTCCGGGACAGGGGACTTCTGAGCAGTTCTTC,CASSSPGQGTSEQFF,-,TRBD1,15,TRBV25-1,TRBJ2-1
TGTGCCAGCAGCTCAAGGACTAGGAGGGGAACGAACACCGGGGAGCTGTTTTTT,CASSSRTRRGTNTGELFF,few,TRBD2,18,TRBV7-8,TRBJ2-2
TGCAGTGCTAGGCTAGACCTAAACAATGAGCAGTTCTTC,CSARLDLNNEQFF,-,-,13,TRBV20-1,TRBJ2-1
TGTGCCAGCAGCCGAGGACTAGCGGGATTGGTAGCGAACAATGAGCAGTTCTTC,CASSRGLAGLVANNEQFF,few,TRBD2,18,TRBV4-2,TRBJ2-1
TGCAGTGCTAGAGATCTCGGGAGAGTTCAAGAGACCCAGTACTTC,CSARDLGRVQETQYF,-,-,15,TRBV20-1,TRBJ2-5
TGTGCCAGCAGCCAATTCCTAGGAGGGGGGGAGCAGTACTTC,CASSQFLGGGEQYF,few,-,14,TRBV14,TRBJ2-7